This T cell receptor (beta chain) was sequenced in a study of cytomegalovirus exposure and HLA in healthy donors (dated by TCRdb to 2016 to 2017). About the study as a whole: According to an earlier analysis of 587 of the donors, about 179 million T cells yielded roughly 110 million unique TCR beta sequences and 276 Gb of sequence data. Approximately 300 gigabases of sequencing data and 75 million to 85 million unique TCR sequences made up an early release that covered about 640 HLA-typed donors. Of the roughly 400 genotyped donors, less than 85% were placed in the genetic ancestry cluster associated with self-reported Caucasian donors. The study was designed to test whether signatures of past pathogen exposure could be identified by cataloging public T cell receptors. The T cell repertoires of 700 or so subjects were profiled by immunosequencing and related to cytomegalovirus serostatus. A separate validation cohort of approximately 130 different subjects was used in addition to the roughly 670-subject first cohort. To predict cytomegalovirus infection status, the study brought together high-throughput TCR immunosequencing, statistical association of individual TCRs with disease status, and machine learning. To study patterns of TCR occurrence, a later analysis re-analyzed previously published TCR beta repertoires from around 700 donors and added high-resolution HLA genotyping. The later analysis used no new phenotypic data to find candidate immune exposures, relying instead on TCR beta sequences and their occurrence across donors. An earlier analysis of around 540 of the donors applied high-throughput TCR beta sequencing to assess whether each TCR beta V gene segment acted as functional or pseudogenic. Donor age, sex, ethnicity and CMV serostatus were compiled together with the repertoire data. A later genetic analysis took genome-wide SNP genotypes for about three fifths of the roughly 670 donors and used that subset as a discovery cohort. All discovery cohort repertoires had been generated using a single sequencing platform. Both class I and class II loci were covered by HLA typing, at four-digit resolution. The number of donors typed differed by locus, with 629-630 for A, B, C, DRB1 and DQB1, around 500 for DQA1, 606 for DPA1, and over 400 for DPB1. Roughly 5 DR-DQ haplotypes were handled as single units for association and clustering, since linkage in the cohort was strong. On average, roughly 200,000 unique TCR beta nucleotide sequences were sequenced per donor among 398 genotyped donors of the cohort, with roughly a sixth of those sequences being non-productive. The research as a whole found: The classifier was reported to diagnose cytomegalovirus status with high specificity and sensitivity in both the original and validation cohorts. For the cohort, immune exposure information was limited to CMV serostatus. Presence/absence analyses assumed roughly uniform sequencing depth across donors, an assumption that may not hold. According to a later analysis, TCR association rates differed among HLA loci, with DRB1 alleles showing the most associated TCRs and HLA-C alleles showing the fewest. Correlated functional status among segregating V segments might reflect linkage disequilibrium, but an unknown experimental factor could not be ruled out. In a later analysis, most CMV-associated TCR beta chains were found to appear HLA-restricted, with HLA associations seemingly driven largely by CMV exposure. Three of the identified cytomegalovirus-associated TCR beta chains were confirmed in vitro to be specific for cytomegalovirus antigens. The authors suggested that the approach could potentially be generalized to other disease states and immunological phenotypes. In a later analysis, several top co-occurrence clusters were reported to appear linked to parvovirus B19, influenza, CMV and Epstein-Barr virus. In this cohort, only TCR beta chains were sequenced, and detectable features were limited by the absence of alpha or paired-chain data. According to a later genetic analysis, donors in an Asian-associated ancestry cluster had fewer N-insertions in productive TCRs than the approximately 630-donor mean. The earlier analysis of 587 of the donors excluded fewer than 20 rarely observed V segments, including chromosome 9 orphons, because counts were too low. An association between a missense DCLRE1C variant and V-gene and J-gene trimming of TCR beta chains was found in a later genetic analysis and replicated in an independent cohort. Specific HLA alleles were associated with 15,000 to 20,000 TCR beta sequences at a false discovery rate of 0.05 in a later analysis. Compared with equally common non-associated chains, HLA-associated TCR beta chains in a later analysis were more clonally expanded and had lower generation probabilities. While some public TCRs were present in many individuals, most TCR sequences turned up only very rarely across donors. Because some donors lacked HLA typing at each locus, the association tests relied only on the typed subset. Some IMGT-functional V segments, including TRBV6-2 and TRBV6-3, could not be told apart with the 87-base-pair reads, so those segments were excluded. A cluster of highly shared sequence variants was judged likely to represent a technical artifact of the sequencing pipeline. A total of roughly 160 TCR beta chains were listed by the study as associated with cytomegalovirus. A further reported finding was that TCR beta sequences accurately predicted the HLA-A and HLA-B alleles for most subjects in the first cohort. Assigning TCR associations to individual alleles was difficult when HLA alleles, especially DR and DQ, strongly co-occurred. In an earlier analysis of several hundred of the donors, most TCR beta V segments were observed in productive rearrangements about 87% or about 30% of the time, broadly matching IMGT annotations.

Receptor amplification or capture employed the immunoSEQ multiplex PCR assay. A mixture of 60 forward primers for TCR Vbeta segments and 13 reverse primers for TCR Jbeta segments was used in the multiplex PCR. The CDR3 region of rearranged TCR beta genes was amplified from genomic DNA by a multiplex PCR assay. Amplified TCR beta libraries were sequenced as 87-base-pair reads on the Illumina HiSeq System. As for the authors' bioinformatics: In a later analysis, 77 million or so unique TCR beta chains were counted across the roughly 610 repertoires, and some 10 million of these chains were shared by at least two donors. A nearest-neighbor algorithm error-corrected the raw reads and collapsed the reads into unique sequences, merging closely related sequences to remove PCR and sequencing errors. Alignment of CDR3 sequences to IMGT reference sequences was used to assign V, D and J gene segments. For a sequence to be retained, a match of at least six nucleotides to both a V gene segment and a J gene segment was required. Rearrangements were called productive when the CDR3 lacked stop codons and stayed in frame with V and J; all others were non-productive. Following IMGT convention, CDR3 was defined as the stretch from the second conserved V-encoded cysteine to the conserved J-encoded phenylalanine. The earlier analysis of about 610 of the donors excluded any sequence lacking an unambiguous match to a single V gene segment. In an earlier analysis of almost 600 of the donors, a V segment was called functional when productive rearrangements were above 56.7%, and segregating when the standard deviation between donors exceeded 5%. A statistical classification framework was built for diagnosing cytomegalovirus status from the catalog of TCR beta chain sequences. A later analysis assigned V and J genes by comparing TCR nucleotide sequences with IMGT/GENE-DB human TR gene sequences. The TCRdist pipeline was used in a later analysis to assign CDR3 sequences and most-parsimonious VDJ recombination scenarios. In a later analysis, each TCR beta chain was defined by its CDR3 amino acid sequence together with its V-gene family, and reads lacking a unique V-gene family were excluded. In a later analysis, 550 to 650 highly shared, low-generation-probability nucleotide sequences were removed to address suspected cross-contamination and a sequencing artifact. For each public chain, a later analysis derived a clonal expansion index from normalized ranks of inferred template counts within each repertoire. In a later analysis, generation probabilities were computed using a VDJ recombination model fitted to out-of-frame rearrangements, and the results were checked against IGoR. A later analysis scored TCR-TCR, TCR-HLA and TCR-CMV co-occurrence with hypergeometric tests, applying a repertoire-size bias correction to TCR pairs. A later analysis estimated false discovery rates by permuting HLA or CMV assignments 20 times. In a later analysis, co-occurring TCRs were grouped with DBSCAN, and TCRdist sequence similarity was added when clustering was performed within HLA-allele-positive subsets. For co-occurrence clustering, repertoires with fewer than 30,000 or more than 120,000 public chains were excluded, along with roughly 5 repertoires with anomalous nucleotide sharing. TCRdb re-hosts the immuneACCESS table, in-frame sequences only. Its copies lack some clones; in the studies checked, an unresolved V gene accounts for under half of them, and the cause for the rest is not known. V and J calls and clone size follow that table, whereas D and trimming were derived from the DNA. This sample holds 270,000 or so clones; about nine tenths were observed only once. About 1.8% of the sample is taken by the ten largest.

Its CDR3 holds 12 amino acids, cysteine through phenylalanine. Only the CDR3 DNA stays, 36 bases, in frame from base 1. Based on the germline V gene, the CDR1 and CDR2 sequences are SGDLS and YYNGEE. The V and J ends are trimmed by 3 bases and 1 base, leaving 4 bases between them. The cohort was made up of approximately 700 healthy bone marrow donors. At the time of sampling, all cohort members were nominally healthy, though unrecorded immune exposures were likely present. The donor was CMV seronegative and was included in the group of a few hundred seronegative cohort members. A peripheral blood sample was provided by each donor, and peripheral blood mononuclear cells were used for TCR beta sequencing. The Qiagen DNeasy Blood Extraction Kit was used to extract genomic DNA from the blood cell samples. To note about this clone: The antigen it recognizes is unknown. The sample holds no much larger clone one base away, and base qualities are not on file.

The chain is encoded by TRBV9 joined to TRBJ1-1; the D gene lacks a confident call. The origin of this receptor is a girl aged 2-10 years in good health and CMV-seronegative. Sequencing input: PBMCs. The nucleotide sequence reads TGTGCCAGCAGCGGTCAGAACACTGAAGCTTTCTTT. Translated, it reads CASSGQNTEAFF.